Listed below are T cell receptor beta chains from one sample, sequenced in a study of Graves' ophthalmopathy and Graves' hyperthyroidism. TCRdb reanalysed the multiplex PCR reads using MiXCR and keeps one entry per CDR3 protein. Of just over 600,000 distinct CDR3 sequences listed, about 20% were seen once; the top ten hold more than 5.5%. The sequenced sample consisted of peripheral blood. The receptors were gathered from a woman between 18 and 30 years old with stable Graves' hyperthyroidism. Some clones in this sample may be carry-over from other donors' samples. Each CDR3 is given with its conserved first and last residue. A D gene is named only where the DNA matches it firmly. Rows give clone size only sometimes, using once, few, many, or a class for an expanded clone.

TRBV9,.,TRBJ2-7,many,CASSDSRQEQYF,TGTGCCAGCTCAGACTCGAGGCAGGAGCAGTACTTC
TRBV2,.,TRBJ2-4,.,CASSGTVRWFGKNIKYF,TGTGCCAGCAGTGGTACAGTTAGGTGGTTCGGCAAAAACATTAAGTACTTC
TRBV29-1,.,TRBJ1-2,many,CSVQGLTYGYTF,TGCAGCGTGCAGGGGCTGACCTATGGCTACACCTTC
TRBV18,.,TRBJ1-2,many,CASSPQGWSGYTF,TGTGCCAGCTCACCACAGGGGTGGAGTGGCTACACCTTC
TRBV4-2,.,TRBJ1-5,few,CASSQDWYQPQHF,TGTGCCAGCAGCCAAGATTGGTATCAGCCCCAGCATTTT
TRBV19,.,TRBJ1-2,many,CASSISAGGANYGYTF,TGTGCCAGTAGTATCTCGGCGGGCGGTGCTAACTATGGCTACACCTTC
TRBV20-1,.,TRBJ1-5,many,CSARQPGVFNQPQHF,TGCAGTGCTAGACAACCGGGGGTGTTCAATCAGCCCCAGCATTTT
TRBV29-1,TRBD1,TRBJ1-1,many,CSGEGAWDTEAFF,TGCAGCGGAGAGGGGGCATGGGACACTGAAGCTTTCTTT
TRBV20-1,.,TRBJ2-7,once,CSARDPRLNSYEQYF,TGCAGTGCTAGAGATCCGCGGCTGAACTCCTACGAGCAGTACTTC
TRBV20-1,.,TRBJ2-5,many,CSATNSRETQYF,TGCAGTGCTACAAATAGTAGGGAGACCCAGTACTTC
TRBV28,TRBD1,TRBJ2-7,many,CASSPGQSPEQYF,TGTGCCAGCAGCCCGGGACAGAGTCCCGAGCAGTACTTC
TRBV2,.,TRBJ1-1,few,CASRVRLGTEAFF,TGTGCCAGCAGAGTCCGTTTGGGCACTGAAGCTTTCTTT
TRBV12-3/TRBV12-4,TRBD1,TRBJ1-2,.,CASSPTTGDLSYGYTF,TGTGCCAGCAGCCCGACGACAGGGGACTTGAGCTATGGCTACACCTTC
TRBV6-1,.,TRBJ2-7,.,CASSMGTESYEQYF,TGTGCCAGCAGTATGGGGACGGAATCCTACGAGCAGTACTTC
TRBV7-8,.,TRBJ1-5,many,CASSLVIGRTNQPQHF,TGTGCCAGCAGCTTAGTTATAGGCAGAACCAATCAGCCCCAGCATTTT
TRBV6-1,.,TRBJ1-2,.,CASSESGTDYGYTF,TGTGCCAGCAGTGAATCAGGGACGGACTATGGCTACACCTTC
TRBV4-3,.,TRBJ1-2,.,CASSQDFASYGYTF,TGCGCCAGCAGCCAAGATTTCGCCTCCTATGGCTACACCTTC
TRBV6-1,.,TRBJ1-2,many,CASGDFGYTF,TGTGCCAGCGGGGATTTCGGCTACACCTTC
TRBV27,TRBD1,TRBJ2-7,many,CAGSLGDSLYEQYF,TGTGCCGGCAGTCTCGGGGACAGCCTTTACGAGCAGTACTTC
TRBV6-5,.,TRBJ1-6,few,CASSPARNSPLHF,TGTGCCAGCAGTCCCGCCCGGAATTCACCCCTCCACTTT
TRBV5-1,.,TRBJ2-2,many,CASSLEGTRNTGELFF,TGCGCCAGCAGCTTGGAGGGCACTAGGAACACCGGGGAGCTGTTTTTT
TRBV18,TRBD1,TRBJ2-7,few,CASSPDRASSSYF,TGTGCCAGCTCACCGGACAGGGCATCGAGTTCGTACTTC
TRBV12-3/TRBV12-4,TRBD1,TRBJ1-2,many,CASSPQQGVTFGYTF,TGTGCCAGCAGCCCCCAACAGGGGGTAACTTTTGGCTACACCTTC
TRBV11-2,TRBD1,TRBJ1-2,many,CASRDRIFAGYTF,TGTGCCAGCAGGGACAGGATATTCGCTGGCTACACCTTC
TRBV27,.,TRBJ2-7,many,CASGYEQYF,TGTGCCAGCGGCTACGAGCAGTACTTC
TRBV12-3/TRBV12-4,TRBD1,TRBJ2-2,many,CASSLLQGRELFF,TGTGCCAGCAGTTTGCTACAGGGGCGGGAGCTGTTTTTT
TRBV28,.,TRBJ2-4,many,CASSFPLRGSSGPKNIQYF,TGTGCCAGCAGTTTTCCCCTGCGAGGATCAAGCGGGCCAAAAAACATTCAGTACTTC
TRBV3-1,.,TRBJ2-7,many,CASSQGSASYEQYF,TGTGCCAGCAGCCAAGGTTCGGCTTCCTACGAGCAGTACTTC
TRBV12-3/TRBV12-4,.,TRBJ1-1,.,CASSLVGRDREAFF,TGTGCCAGCAGTTTGGTCGGTAGAGACCGAGAAGCTTTCTTT
TRBV12-3/TRBV12-4,TRBD1,TRBJ1-1,many,CASTWGQRMNTEAFF,TGTGCCAGCACCTGGGGACAGAGAATGAACACTGAAGCTTTCTTT
TRBV20-1,.,TRBJ1-6,many,CSVRREGNSPLHF,TGCAGTGTTCGTAGAGAGGGGAATTCACCCCTCCACTTT
TRBV4-1,.,TRBJ1-1,many,CASSQEEARPTSEAFF,TGCGCCAGCAGCCAAGAGGAGGCGCGCCCAACCTCTGAAGCTTTCTTT
TRBV20-1,.,TRBJ2-7,.,CRVGEIGPGVSYEQYF,TGCAGAGTGGGGGAGATAGGACCAGGGGTATCCTACGAGCAGTACTTC
TRBV20-1,TRBD2,TRBJ2-7,.,CSARRGLAGAQEQYF,TGCAGTGCTCGGAGGGGGCTAGCGGGAGCCCAAGAGCAGTACTTC
TRBV6-2/TRBV6-3,.,TRBJ1-5,many,CASSYLGVQPQHF,TGTGCCAGCAGTTACTTGGGGGTTCAGCCCCAGCATTTT
TRBV30,.,TRBJ1-1,many,CAWSPLGLWGRNTEAFF,TGTGCCTGGAGCCCCTTGGGCCTTTGGGGGCGCAACACTGAAGCTTTCTTT
TRBV6-2/TRBV6-3,.,TRBJ1-5,many,CASSYAGSYDQPQHF,TGTGCCAGCAGTTACGCAGGGTCCTATGATCAGCCCCAGCATTTT
TRBV5-1,TRBD2,TRBJ2-7,many,CASSTGTSGTSSYEQYF,TGCGCCAGCAGCACAGGGACTAGCGGGACGAGCTCCTACGAGCAGTACTTC
TRBV6-1,.,TRBJ1-1,few,CASSARGYTEAFF,TGTGCCAGCAGTGCCCGGGGGTACACTGAAGCTTTCTTT
TRBV11-2,.,TRBJ2-3,few,CASSPFVGGSTDTQYF,TGTGCCAGCAGCCCCTTTGTGGGGGGTAGCACAGATACGCAGTATTTT
TRBV6-1,TRBD2,TRBJ2-5,.,CASSELLAGVETQYF,TGTGCCAGCAGTGAGTTACTAGCGGGGGTTGAGACCCAGTACTTC
TRBV12-3/TRBV12-4,.,TRBJ1-5,many,CASSLATGYSNQPQHF,TGTGCCAGCAGTTTAGCGACGGGCTATAGCAATCAGCCCCAGCATTTT
TRBV7-2,TRBD2,TRBJ2-5,many,CASSLGGAAGVAETQYF,TGTGCCAGCAGCTTAGGGGGTGCGGCGGGAGTGGCAGAGACCCAGTACTTC
TRBV18,.,TRBJ2-2,.,CASSRAREAGELFF,TGTGCCAGCTCACGGGCTCGAGAGGCCGGGGAGCTGTTTTTT
TRBV28,TRBD1,TRBJ2-7,many,CASSMGTGGLGEQYF,TGTGCCAGCAGTATGGGGACAGGGGGCTTGGGGGAGCAGTACTTC